The next 27 T cell receptor beta chains were all read from a single sample in a study of T cells in Graves' hyperthyroidism and ophthalmopathy. TCR beta CDR3 region amplification was performed from RNA transcripts. In the first-round RT-PCR of the TCR CDR3, the HTBI primer set was used. MiXCR, applied by TCRdb to the multiplex PCR reads, yields one record per CDR3 protein. The data hold around 520,000 distinct CDR3 sequences, with roughly an eighth observed a single time. Sequencing was carried out using blood. These receptors all stem from a young woman with Graves' hyperthyroidism.

This clonotype was counted many times. The V gene is TRBV27, the J gene TRBJ2-5; 10 nucleotides agree with TRBD2. V dropped 2 bases and J dropped 6; count of bases not matched to a gene: 12. The CDR3 runs 17 residues. Per the germline V gene, CDR1 is MNHEY and CDR2 is SMNVEV (reference sequence). The CDR3 DNA sequence: TGTGCCAGCAGTTTAGACTTCACGGGACTAGCGCGGAAGACCCAGTACTTC. Its translation: CASSLDFTGLARKTQYF.

This clonotype was recorded many times. V and J are TRBV20-1 and TRBJ2-1; 7 nucleotides match TRBD2. The CDR3 totals 14 residues. Losses at the gene ends were 3 bases for V and 0 bases for J; bases not matched to a gene: 2. Germline CDR1 and CDR2: DFQATT and SNEGSKA (reference sequence). CDR3 in DNA: TGCAGTGCTAGCGGGGGGAACTCCTACAATGAGCAGTTCTTC. This encodes CSASGGNSYNEQFF.

The V gene is TRBV30, the J gene TRBJ2-2; D not resolved. Per germline, CDR1 GTSNPN and CDR2 SVGIG (reference sequence). The CDR3 extends over 14 amino acids. With 3 bases removed from V and 3 bases from J, the gap between germline ends came to 11 bases. CDR3 loop: CAWRTRSDTGELFF. The CDR3 region has the DNA TGTGCCTGGAGGACAAGGTCCGACACCGGGGAGCTGTTTTTT.

In its sample, this clonotype was seen many times. The CDR3, as DNA: TGTGCCATCAGTGAGCAGGGGGGCGAGCAGTACTTC. It specifies CAISEQGGEQYF. This rearrangement joins TRBV10-3 to TRBJ2-7; D perhaps matches TRBD1 (7 bases). CDR3 length: 12 residues. CDR1 and CDR2 from the germline V gene are ENHRY and SYGVKD. V was trimmed by 2 bases and J by 6 bases, leaving 8 bases between them.

Many counts were recorded for this clonotype. This chain connects TRBV6-1 to TRBJ2-7, with TRBD1 matching over 10 bases. Germline loops: CDR1 MNHNS, CDR2 SASEGT. The CDR3 is 15 residues long. With 7 bases clipped from V and 2 bases from J, the junction kept 8 bases outside the gene matches. CDR3: CASTMVGQGPYEQYF. The CDR3 DNA follows: TGTGCCAGCACGATGGTGGGACAGGGGCCCTACGAGCAGTACTTC.

This clonotype showed up many times. The rearrangement uses TRBV10-1 and TRBJ2-5; 15 positions match TRBD2. The V and J ends lost 7 bases and 7 bases, in that order; junction bases with no gene match: 16. The CDR3 spans 18 residues. The germline CDR1 and CDR2 sequences are WNHNN and SYGVQD (reference sequence). CDR3 loop: CASTGLAGGLVFQGTQYF. Written as DNA, the CDR3 is TGCGCCAGCACTGGACTAGCGGGAGGGCTCGTTTTTCAGGGGACCCAGTACTTC.

This clonotype was seen many times. The chain couples TRBV11-1 to TRBJ2-1; 12 nucleotides agree with TRBD2. Per germline, CDR1 SGHAT and CDR2 FQDESV (reference sequence). This CDR3 has 17 residues. V was pared by 6 bases and J by 8 bases, with 14 bases of the junction left unmatched. CDR3 coding DNA: TGTGCCAGCAGGCATGGTAGACTAGCGGGAGTTGCGGATGAGCAGTTCTTC. It translates to CASRHGRLAGVADEQFF.

About this clonotype: One base away lies a much larger clone, so this may be a sequencing read error. The chain combines TRBV30 with TRBJ1-1, with a possible D match to TRBD1 (6 bases). Per germline, CDR1 GTSNPN and CDR2 SVGIG (reference sequence). This CDR3 has 10 amino acids. CDR3: CAWSGAGASF. The CDR3 bases are TGTGCCTGGAGTGGAGCGGGGGCTTCCTTT.

The chain employs TRBV7-2 and TRBJ2-6; the D gene is possibly TRBD2 (7 bases). The length of the CDR3 is 17 residues. Deletions cut 5 bases from V and 0 bases from J, with 14 bases between. Germline lookup yields CDR1 SGHTA and CDR2 FQGNSA. The CDR3, as DNA: TGTGCCAGCAGCCTGACTGGGGGGGCCTCTGGGGCCAACGTCCTGACTTTC. It translates to CASSLTGGASGANVLTF.

This clonotype was counted many times. The chain recombines TRBV11-3 with TRBJ2-5; possibly TRBD2 for D (5 bases). This CDR3 has 15 amino acids. The V end lost 5 bases, the J end lost 5 bases, and 18 bases lay between the germline ends. Germline V gene sequence: CDR1 SGHNT, CDR2 YENEEA. CDR3 region: CASSPQTPSGETQYF. The CDR3 DNA reads TGTGCCAGCAGCCCTCAGACCCCCTCGGGGGAGACCCAGTACTTC.

A few counts support this clonotype. The J gene is TRBJ1-1, the V gene TRBV30; D perhaps matches TRBD1 (5 bases). The germline CDR1 and CDR2 sequences are GTSNPN and SVGIG (reference sequence). V gave up 0 bases and J gave up 5 bases, with 10 bases separating them. The CDR3 sequence is 13 residues long. The CDR3 loop is CAWSVGGTTEAFF. The DNA of the CDR3 is TGTGCCTGGAGTGTAGGAGGGACTACTGAAGCTTTCTTT.

The sample holds many counts of this clonotype. This chain links TRBV19 with TRBJ1-1; a possible D gene is TRBD1 (5 bases). Germline V gene data show CDR1 as LNHDA and CDR2 as SQIVND (reference sequence). The ends were cut back, 4 bases at V and 1 base at J, with 13 bases in the middle. The CDR3 consists of 15 residues. Here the CDR3 reads CASSTRQIPNTEAFF. Here the CDR3 DNA reads TGTGCCAGTAGTACACGACAGATTCCGAACACTGAAGCTTTCTTT.

This clonotype came up many times. This chain connects TRBV9 to TRBJ1-4; 7 nucleotides match TRBD1. Germline V gives CDR1 SGDLS, CDR2 YYNGEE. V lost 1 base, J lost 1 base, and 10 bases stayed unmatched. This CDR3 is 18 amino acids long. CDR3 amino acids: CASSVRGQPEGTNEKLFF. The CDR3 DNA reads TGTGCCAGCAGCGTAAGGGGACAGCCAGAGGGAACTAATGAAAAACTGTTTTTT.

The table lists this clonotype with many counts. The chain is built from TRBV28 and TRBJ1-1; D is unclear. V lost 8 bases, J lost 0 bases, and 16 bases lay in between. CDR1 is MDHEN and CDR2 is SYDVKM in the germline V gene. The CDR3 is made up of 15 amino acids. CDR3 coding DNA: TGTGCCAGCCGCCGAGGAGAGGCCATGAACACTGAAGCTTTCTTT. Residues: CASRRGEAMNTEAFF.

Concerning this clonotype: This could be a read error, since a much larger clone is one nucleotide away. The chain uses TRBV12-3 or TRBV12-4 and TRBJ1-1, with TRBD1 as a possible D gene (5 bases). V gave up 6 bases and J gave up 0 bases, with 14 bases separating them. This CDR3 is built from 15 residues. CDR3 sequence: CASSWGDGMNTEAFF. CDR3 bases: TGTGCCAGCAGCTGGGGGGACGGAATGAACACTGAAGCTTTCTTT.

This clonotype was detected a few times. The rearrangement links TRBV6-1 to TRBJ2-2; 7 bases fit TRBD2. Trimming took 6 bases from V and 4 from J; bases not matched to a gene: 2. Germline V CDR1 and CDR2: MNHNS, SASEGT. This CDR3 has 13 residues. The CDR3 DNA is TGTGCCAGCAGGCGGGAGAGCACCGGGGAGCTGTTTTTT. Encoded protein: CASRRESTGELFF.

V gene TRBV29-1 combines with J gene TRBJ2-7; 15 positions match TRBD2. J lost 1 base, V lost 6 bases, and 7 bases had no gene match. The CDR3 has 16 amino acids. The germline V gene encodes CDR1 SQVTM and CDR2 ANQGSEA. Written as DNA, the CDR3 is TGCAGCGTCCAGGGACTAGCGGGAGGAGGTTCCTACGAGCAGTACTTC. It is translated as CSVQGLAGGGSYEQYF.

This clonotype was seen many times. This chain links TRBV30 with TRBJ2-1, with 8 bases aligning to TRBD1. In germline, CDR1 is GTSNPN, CDR2 SVGIG (reference sequence). V shed 4 bases and J 9 bases; nucleotides not matched to a gene: 14. The CDR3 loop spans 15 amino acids. This CDR3 reads CAWTLHPQGASEQFF. The CDR3 DNA is TGTGCCTGGACCCTCCACCCCCAGGGGGCTAGTGAGCAGTTCTTC. Full variable domain (outside the CDR3, taken from reference TRBV30 and TRBJ2-1): SQTIHQWPATLVQPVGSPLSLECTVEGTSNPNLYWYRQAAGRGLQLLFYSVGIGQISSEVPQNLSASRPQDRQFILSSKKLLLSDSGFYLCAWTLHPQGASEQFFGPGTRLTVL.

The table lists this clonotype with many counts. The chain has TRBV7-9 and TRBJ1-2; tentative D call: TRBD1 (5 bases). Deletions cut 1 base from V and 3 bases from J, with 21 bases between. This CDR3 is 18 amino acids long. Germline CDR1 reads SEHNR; CDR2 reads FQNEAQ (reference sequence). CDR3 sequence reads: CASSLGRDLITQDYGYTF. For the CDR3, the DNA is TGTGCCAGCAGCTTAGGCCGGGACTTAATAACCCAGGACTATGGCTACACCTTC.

This clonotype was seen ten or more times. This chain links TRBV20-1 with TRBJ2-7, with 7 bases that match TRBD1. Looked up from germline, CDR1 is DFQATT and CDR2 is SNEGSKA (reference sequence). The CDR3 length is 12 residues. V gave up 6 bases and J gave up 1 base; unmatched junction bases: 3. DNA for the CDR3: TGCAGTGCACGGGACAGTTCCTACGAGCAGTACTTC. This encodes CSARDSSYEQYF.

At least ten counts were recorded for this clonotype. This rearrangement joins TRBV10-1 to TRBJ2-7; D may be TRBD1 (6 bases). The V and J ends lost 0 bases and 5 bases respectively, with 11 bases between them. Germline V lookup: CDR1 WNHNN, CDR2 SYGVQD (reference sequence). This CDR3 contains 14 residues. Here the CDR3 reads CASSESHRAHEQYF. CDR3 DNA: TGCGCCAGCAGTGAGTCTCACAGGGCCCACGAGCAGTACTTC.

The chain recombines TRBV2 with TRBJ2-1; possibly TRBD2 for D (5 bases). This CDR3 region has 14 residues. The V gene lost 0 bases and the J gene lost 6 bases, with 9 bases spanning the gap. Germline CDR1 and CDR2: SNHLY and FYNNEI. The CDR3 here is CASSEALRGNEQFF. CDR3 sequence (DNA): TGTGCCAGCAGTGAAGCGTTACGGGGCAATGAGCAGTTCTTC.

This clonotype appeared many times. This chain's CDR3 is CASRTSGLAYRSEQFF. CDR3 in DNA: TGTGCCAGCAGGACTAGCGGACTAGCTTATAGGAGTGAGCAGTTCTTC. J is TRBJ2-1 and V is TRBV6-1; 9 nucleotides line up with TRBD2. V shed 6 bases, J shed 9 bases, and the junction held 15 bases outside the gene matches. In germline, CDR1 is MNHNS, CDR2 SASEGT. The CDR3 contains 16 residues.

The CDR3 loop reads CASSEFGDGGDTQYF. The CDR3 coding sequence is TGCGCCAGCAGTGAGTTTGGGGATGGGGGAGATACGCAGTATTTT. This chain connects TRBV10-1 to TRBJ2-3; possibly TRBD1 or TRBD2 for D (5 bases each). CDR3 length equals 15 residues. The ends were cut back, 1 base at V and 5 bases at J, with 13 bases in the middle. Per the germline V gene, CDR1 is WNHNN and CDR2 is SYGVQD (reference sequence).

V usage is TRBV19 and J usage is TRBJ2-1, with a weak D call TRBD2 (6 bases). CDR3 length equals 13 residues. Trimming removed 5 bases from V and 7 bases from J, with 12 bases in between. The germline V gene encodes CDR1 LNHDA and CDR2 SQIVND (reference sequence). Here the CDR3 DNA reads TGTGCCAGTAGTCTCGGGAGCCGAAATGAGCAGTTCTTC. This translates into CASSLGSRNEQFF. Supplemented by reference TRBV19 and TRBJ2-1, the full variable domain reads DGGITQSPKYLFRKEGQNVTLSCEQNLNHDAMYWYRQDPGQGLRLIYYSQIVNDFQKGDIAEGYSVSREKKESFPLTVTSAQKNPTAFYLCASSLGSRNEQFFGPGTRLTVL.

At least ten counts were recorded for this clonotype. This chain joins TRBV24-1 and TRBJ2-1, with D possibly being TRBD2 (6 bases). There are 16 residues in the CDR3. CDR1 is KGHDR, CDR2 SFDVKD, per germline. Trimming took 6 bases from V and 7 from J, leaving 21 bases between them. The CDR3: CATSQVSGTTENEQFF. Written as DNA, the CDR3 is TGTGCCACCAGTCAAGTTAGCGGAACCACAGAGAATGAGCAGTTCTTC.

This clonotype was observed many times. J is TRBJ1-1 and V is TRBV2; D may be TRBD1 (6 bases). CDR1 is SNHLY, CDR2 FYNNEI, per germline. The ends were cut back, 6 bases at V and 10 bases at J, with 15 bases in the middle. This CDR3 has 12 residues. CDR3 DNA sequence: TGTGCCAGCAGCTCAGGGGAGATGAGAGCTTTCTTT. Amino acids: CASSSGEMRAFF.